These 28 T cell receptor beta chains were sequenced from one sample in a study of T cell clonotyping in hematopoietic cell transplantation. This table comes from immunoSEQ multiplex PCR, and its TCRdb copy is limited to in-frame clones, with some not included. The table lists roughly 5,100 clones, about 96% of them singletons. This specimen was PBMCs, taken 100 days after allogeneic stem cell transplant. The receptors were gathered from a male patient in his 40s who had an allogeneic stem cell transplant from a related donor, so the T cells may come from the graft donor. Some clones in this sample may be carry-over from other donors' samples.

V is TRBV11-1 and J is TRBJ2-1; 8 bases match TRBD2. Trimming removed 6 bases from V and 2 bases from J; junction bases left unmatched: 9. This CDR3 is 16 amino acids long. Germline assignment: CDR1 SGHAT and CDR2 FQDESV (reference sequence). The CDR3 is CASRVRAGATYNEQFF. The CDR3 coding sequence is TGTGCCAGCAGGGTTAGAGCGGGGGCCACCTACAATGAGCAGTTCTTC. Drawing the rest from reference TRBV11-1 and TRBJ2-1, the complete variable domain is EAEVAQSPRYKITEKSQAVAFWCDPISGHATLYWYRQILGQGPELLVQFQDESVVDDSQLPKDRFSAERLKGVDSTLKIQPAELGDSAMYLCASRVRAGATYNEQFFGPGTRLTVL.

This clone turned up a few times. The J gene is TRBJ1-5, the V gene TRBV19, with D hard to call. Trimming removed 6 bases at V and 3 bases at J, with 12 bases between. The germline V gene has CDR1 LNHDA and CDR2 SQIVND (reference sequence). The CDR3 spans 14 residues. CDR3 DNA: TGTGCCAGTAGAATTGCGTCGGACAATCAGCCCCAGCATTTT. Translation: CASRIASDNQPQHF.

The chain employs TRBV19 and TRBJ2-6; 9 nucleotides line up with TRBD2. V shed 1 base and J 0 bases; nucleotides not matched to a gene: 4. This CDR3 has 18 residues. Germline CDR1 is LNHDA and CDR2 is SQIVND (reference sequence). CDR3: CASSIGLAGNSGANVLTF. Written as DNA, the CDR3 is TGTGCCAGTAGTATAGGTCTAGCGGGAAACTCTGGGGCCAACGTCCTGACTTTC. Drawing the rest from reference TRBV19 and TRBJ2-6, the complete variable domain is DGGITQSPKYLFRKEGQNVTLSCEQNLNHDAMYWYRQDPGQGLRLIYYSQIVNDFQKGDIAEGYSVSREKKESFPLTVTSAQKNPTAFYLCASSIGLAGNSGANVLTFGAGSRLTVL.

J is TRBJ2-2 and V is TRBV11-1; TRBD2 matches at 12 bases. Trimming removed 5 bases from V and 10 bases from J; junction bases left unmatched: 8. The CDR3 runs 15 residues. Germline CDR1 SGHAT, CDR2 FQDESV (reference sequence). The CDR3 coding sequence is TGTGCCAGCAGCCGAGCGCTAGCGGGAGGGAAGGAGCTGTTTTTT. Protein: CASSRALAGGKELFF.

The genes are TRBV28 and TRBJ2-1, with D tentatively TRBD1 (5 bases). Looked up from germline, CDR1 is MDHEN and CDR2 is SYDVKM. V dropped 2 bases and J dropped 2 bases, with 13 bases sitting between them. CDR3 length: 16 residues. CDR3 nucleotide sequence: TGTGCCAGCAGTTTACCCGTCCAGGGCCCCTACAATGAGCAGTTCTTC. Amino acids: CASSLPVQGPYNEQFF.

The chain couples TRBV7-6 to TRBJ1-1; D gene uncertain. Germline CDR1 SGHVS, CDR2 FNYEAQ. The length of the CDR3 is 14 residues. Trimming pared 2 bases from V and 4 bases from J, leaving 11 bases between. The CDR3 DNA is TGTGCCAGCAGCTTACAGGTTTCAAGCACTGAAGCTTTCTTT. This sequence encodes CASSLQVSSTEAFF.

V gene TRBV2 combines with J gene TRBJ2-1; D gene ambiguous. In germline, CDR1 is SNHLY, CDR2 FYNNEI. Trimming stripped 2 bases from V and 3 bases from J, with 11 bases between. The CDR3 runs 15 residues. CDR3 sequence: CASSEFLQSYNEQFF. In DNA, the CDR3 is TGTGCCAGCAGTGAATTTCTTCAAAGCTACAATGAGCAGTTCTTC.

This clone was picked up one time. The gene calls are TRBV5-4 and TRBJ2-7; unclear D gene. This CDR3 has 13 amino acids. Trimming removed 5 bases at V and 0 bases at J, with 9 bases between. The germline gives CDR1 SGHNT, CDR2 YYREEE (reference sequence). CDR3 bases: TGTGCCAGCAGATCGACGGACTCCTACGAGCAGTACTTC. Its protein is CASRSTDSYEQYF.

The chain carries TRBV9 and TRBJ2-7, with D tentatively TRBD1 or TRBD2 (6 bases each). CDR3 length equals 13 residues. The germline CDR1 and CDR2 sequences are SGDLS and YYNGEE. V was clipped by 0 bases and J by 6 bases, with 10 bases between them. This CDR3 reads CASSVGGGGEQYF. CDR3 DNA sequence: TGTGCCAGCAGCGTAGGAGGAGGGGGCGAGCAGTACTTC.

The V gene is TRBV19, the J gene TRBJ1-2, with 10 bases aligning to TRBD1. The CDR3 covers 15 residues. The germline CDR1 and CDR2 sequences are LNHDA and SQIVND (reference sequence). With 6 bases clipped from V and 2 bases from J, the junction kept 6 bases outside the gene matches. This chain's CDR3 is CASRMGQGYNYGYTF. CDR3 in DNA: TGTGCCAGTAGGATGGGACAGGGGTACAACTATGGCTACACCTTC.

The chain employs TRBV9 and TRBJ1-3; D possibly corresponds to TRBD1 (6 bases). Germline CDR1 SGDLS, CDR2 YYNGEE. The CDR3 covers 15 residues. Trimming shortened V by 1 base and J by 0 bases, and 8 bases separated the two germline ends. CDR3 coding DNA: TGTGCCAGCAGCGTAAGGGGGGACTCTGGAAACACCATATATTTT. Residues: CASSVRGDSGNTIYF.

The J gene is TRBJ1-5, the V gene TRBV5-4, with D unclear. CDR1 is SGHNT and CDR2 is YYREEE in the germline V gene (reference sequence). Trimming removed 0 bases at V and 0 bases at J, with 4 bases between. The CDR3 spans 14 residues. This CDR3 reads CASSLGLSNQPQHF. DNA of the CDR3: TGTGCCAGCAGCTTGGGTCTTAGCAATCAGCCCCAGCATTTT.

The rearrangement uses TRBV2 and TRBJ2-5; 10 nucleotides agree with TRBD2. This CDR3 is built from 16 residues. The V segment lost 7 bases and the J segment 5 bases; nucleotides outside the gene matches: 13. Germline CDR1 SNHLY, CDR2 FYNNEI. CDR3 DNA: TGTGCCAGCACAGGGGCAAGCGGGGGGGCGAGGGAGACCCAGTACTTC. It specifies CASTGASGGARETQYF.

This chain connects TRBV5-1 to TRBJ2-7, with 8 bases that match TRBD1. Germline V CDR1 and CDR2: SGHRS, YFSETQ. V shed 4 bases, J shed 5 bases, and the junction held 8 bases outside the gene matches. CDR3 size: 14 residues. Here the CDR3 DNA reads TGCGCCAGCAGCCCACGGACAGGGCGCGACGAGCAGTACTTC. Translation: CASSPRTGRDEQYF.

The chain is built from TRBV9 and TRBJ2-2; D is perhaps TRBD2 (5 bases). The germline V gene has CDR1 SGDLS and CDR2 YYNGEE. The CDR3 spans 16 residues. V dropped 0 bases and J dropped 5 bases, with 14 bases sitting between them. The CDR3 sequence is CASSVVASSLTGELFF. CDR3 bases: TGTGCCAGCAGCGTAGTCGCTAGCTCCTTAACCGGGGAGCTGTTTTTT.

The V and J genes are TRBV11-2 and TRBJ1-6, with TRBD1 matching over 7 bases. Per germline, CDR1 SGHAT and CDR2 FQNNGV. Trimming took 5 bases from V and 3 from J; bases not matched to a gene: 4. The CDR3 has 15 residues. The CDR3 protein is CASSTGDSYNSPLHF. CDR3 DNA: TGTGCCAGCAGCACAGGGGACAGCTATAATTCACCCCTCCACTTT.

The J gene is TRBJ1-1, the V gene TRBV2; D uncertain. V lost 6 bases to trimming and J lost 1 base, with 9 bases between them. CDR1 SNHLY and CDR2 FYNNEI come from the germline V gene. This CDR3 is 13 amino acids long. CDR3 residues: CASSVETNTEAFF. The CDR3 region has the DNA TGTGCCAGCAGCGTCGAGACGAACACTGAAGCTTTCTTT.

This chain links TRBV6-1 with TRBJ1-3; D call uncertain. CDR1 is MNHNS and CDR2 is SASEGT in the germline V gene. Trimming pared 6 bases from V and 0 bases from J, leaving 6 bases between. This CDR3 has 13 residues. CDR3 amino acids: CASRVFSGNTIYF. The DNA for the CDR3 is TGTGCCAGCAGGGTATTCTCTGGAAACACCATATATTTT.

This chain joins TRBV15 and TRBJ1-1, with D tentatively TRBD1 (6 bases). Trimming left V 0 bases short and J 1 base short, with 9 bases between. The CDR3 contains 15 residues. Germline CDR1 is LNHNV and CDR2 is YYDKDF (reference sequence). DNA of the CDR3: TGTGCCACCAGCAGAGACAGGGGTCGGAACACTGAAGCTTTCTTT. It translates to CATSRDRGRNTEAFF.

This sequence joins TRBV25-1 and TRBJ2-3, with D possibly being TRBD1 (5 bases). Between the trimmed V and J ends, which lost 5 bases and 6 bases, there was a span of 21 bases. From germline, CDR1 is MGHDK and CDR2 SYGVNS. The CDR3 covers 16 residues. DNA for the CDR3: TGTGCCAGCAGTCCACCGGTAGGGGCGCCCCTTGATACGCAGTATTTT. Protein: CASSPPVGAPLDTQYF. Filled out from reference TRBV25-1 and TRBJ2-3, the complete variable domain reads EADIYQTPRYLVIGTGKKITLECSQTMGHDKMYWYQQDPGMELHLIHYSYGVNSTEKGDLSSESTVSRIRTEHFPLTLESARPSHTSQYLCASSPPVGAPLDTQYFGPGTRLTVL.

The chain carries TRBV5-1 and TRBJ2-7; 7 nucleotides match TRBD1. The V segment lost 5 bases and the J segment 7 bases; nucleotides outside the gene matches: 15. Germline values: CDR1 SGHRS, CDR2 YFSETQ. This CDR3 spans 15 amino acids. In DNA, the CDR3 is TGCGCCAGCAGGCATAGGGACAGAGTTCCGGGGGAGCAGTACTTC. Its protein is CASRHRDRVPGEQYF.

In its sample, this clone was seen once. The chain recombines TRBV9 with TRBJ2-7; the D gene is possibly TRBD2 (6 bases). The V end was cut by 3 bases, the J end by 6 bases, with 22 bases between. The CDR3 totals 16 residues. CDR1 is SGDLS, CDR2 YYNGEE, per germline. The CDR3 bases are TGTGCCAGCAGCGCCGAGGGCGCGGGGACCTCGTCCGAGCAGTACTTC. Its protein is CASSAEGAGTSSEQYF.

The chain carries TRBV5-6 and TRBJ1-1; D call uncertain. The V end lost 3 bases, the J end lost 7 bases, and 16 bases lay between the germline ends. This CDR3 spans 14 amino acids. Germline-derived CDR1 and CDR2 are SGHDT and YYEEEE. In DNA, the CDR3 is TGTGCCAGCAGCTCGGAAACCGTCTGGAATGAAGCTTTCTTT. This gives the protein CASSSETVWNEAFF.

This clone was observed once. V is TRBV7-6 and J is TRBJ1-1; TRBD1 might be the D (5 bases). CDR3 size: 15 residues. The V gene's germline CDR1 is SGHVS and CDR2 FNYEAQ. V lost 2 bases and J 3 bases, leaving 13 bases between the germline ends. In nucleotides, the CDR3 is TGTGCCAGCAGCTTATTGGGGGGGTTGGACACTGAAGCTTTCTTT. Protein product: CASSLLGGLDTEAFF.

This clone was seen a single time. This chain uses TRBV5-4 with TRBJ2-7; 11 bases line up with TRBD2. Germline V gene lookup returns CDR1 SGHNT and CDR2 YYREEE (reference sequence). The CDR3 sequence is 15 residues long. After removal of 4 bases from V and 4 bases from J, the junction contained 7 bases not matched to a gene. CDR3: CASSPSGLAVYEQYF. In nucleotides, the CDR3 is TGTGCCAGCAGCCCCTCGGGACTAGCGGTTTACGAGCAGTACTTC.

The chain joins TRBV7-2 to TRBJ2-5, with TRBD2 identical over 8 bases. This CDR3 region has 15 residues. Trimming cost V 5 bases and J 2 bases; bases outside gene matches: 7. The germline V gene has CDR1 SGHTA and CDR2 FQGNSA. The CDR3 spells CASSGQRGPQETQYF. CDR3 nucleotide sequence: TGTGCCAGCAGCGGGCAGCGGGGGCCGCAAGAGACCCAGTACTTC.

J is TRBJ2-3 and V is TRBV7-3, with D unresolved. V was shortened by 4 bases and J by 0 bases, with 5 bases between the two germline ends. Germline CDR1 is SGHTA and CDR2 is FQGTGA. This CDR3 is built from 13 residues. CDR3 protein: CASSSSSTDTQYF. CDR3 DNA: TGTGCCAGCAGCTCGTCTAGCACAGATACGCAGTATTTT. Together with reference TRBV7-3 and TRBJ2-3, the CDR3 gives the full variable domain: GAGVSQTPSNKVTEKGKYVELRCDPISGHTALYWYRQSLGQGPEFLIYFQGTGAADDSGLPNDRFFAVRPEGSVSTLKIQRTERGDSAVYLCASSSSSTDTQYFGPGTRLTVL.

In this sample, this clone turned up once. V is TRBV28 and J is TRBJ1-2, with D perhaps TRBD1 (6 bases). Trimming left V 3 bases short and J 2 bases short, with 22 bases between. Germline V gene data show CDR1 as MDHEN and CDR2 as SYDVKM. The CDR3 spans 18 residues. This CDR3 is CASSFYMPGQQENYGYTF. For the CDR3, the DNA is TGTGCCAGCAGTTTTTATATGCCCGGACAGCAAGAAAACTATGGCTACACCTTC.